Here is one T cell receptor beta chain with its context. Antigen specificity is unknown. The data were taken from a study of OX40 agonist ivuxolimab in advanced cancers. About the study: The patients got ivuxolimab, which is an agonistic anti-OX40 (CD134) antibody. At 65% to 90% male, the cohort had a mean age of about 60 years, ranging from about 23 to 79. Study results and limitations: Among the lowest levels of clonal expansion were found in partial responders at 0.1-3.0 mg/kg.

TCRdb's copy holds only in-frame clones and misses some; the assay was immunoSEQ multiplex PCR. The sample lists tens of thousands of clones, roughly 85% seen once, with about 4% in the top ten. The ends lost 0 bases at V and 4 bases at J; junction bases unmatched: 5. The CDR3 extends over 16 amino acids. Germline loops: CDR1 MNHEY, CDR2 SVGAGI. The sequencing used CD4+ or CD8+ T cells sorted from blood, collected in a trial of the OX40 agonist ivuxolimab. This clonotype was obtained from an adult with an advanced solid tumor such as melanoma, head and neck, liver or kidney cancer. The V and J genes are TRBV6-5 and TRBJ2-1; the match to TRBD2 covers 8 bases. Here the CDR3 reads CASSYSLTSGYNEQFF. The CDR3 DNA reads as TGTGCCAGCAGTTACTCGCTAACTAGCGGATACAATGAGCAGTTCTTC.